This T cell receptor (beta chain) comes out of a study of cytomegalovirus exposure and HLA in healthy donors. The PCR contained 60 Vbeta and 13 Jbeta primers. The repertoire was sequenced with immunoSEQ multiplex PCR; TCRdb's copy has only in-frame clones and lacks some. In the table there are tens of thousands of clones, around 81% of which are singletons. Study-level results: In vitro data verified a few CMV-associated chains as specific for CMV antigens. Reports described diagnosis of cytomegalovirus status by the classifier as highly specific and sensitive. Association of roughly 17,000 TCR beta sequences with HLA alleles was found at 0.05 false discovery rate in a later analysis. With later analysis, a missense DCLRE1C variant became linked to TCR beta V- and J-gene trimming.

On this clone itself: No antigen is known for it.

Germline V gene sequence: CDR1 SGHTA, CDR2 FQGNSA. The CDR3 consists of 14 residues. Trimming at V came to 8 bases and at J to 0 bases, leaving 7 bases not matched to a gene. Source material: PBMCs. The receptor was derived from a male donor in good health and CMV-seropositive. This rearrangement joins TRBV7-2 to TRBJ2-7; 7 nucleotides align to TRBD2. This CDR3 is CASSTSGISYEQYF. CDR3 DNA sequence: TGTGCCAGCTCGACCAGCGGGATCTCCTACGAGCAGTACTTC.